A single sample gave rise to the 30 T cell receptor beta chains below, sequenced in a study of cytomegalovirus exposure and HLA in healthy donors (dated by TCRdb to about 2017). The library relied on the immunoSEQ multiplex PCR assay. For the multiplex PCR, a mixture combining 60 forward primers for TCR Vbeta segments and 13 reverse primers for TCR Jbeta segments was used. The table comes from immuneACCESS by way of TCRdb, which keeps in-frame sequences with V and J called. Part of the clones is missing from these tables; in studies checked, under half for an unresolved V gene and the rest for unknown reasons. The sample profile shows some 170,000 clones; 70% to 85% of them were found once. Together, the top ten hold 2% to 2.5% of the sample. The source material was PBMCs. The receptors stem from a human donor in good health.

The chain is built from TRBV2 and TRBJ2-3, with 11 bases lining up with TRBD2. The length of the CDR3 is 15 residues. Germline V CDR1 and CDR2: SNHLY, FYNNEI. Unmatched junction bases numbered 2, after V lost 6 bases and J lost 0 bases. The CDR3 DNA follows: TGTGCCAGCAGCGTAGCGGGGGGGAGCACAGATACGCAGTATTTT. Translated: CASSVAGGSTDTQYF.

V is TRBV5-1 and J is TRBJ1-5; D not resolved. The germline V and J ends were trimmed by 4 bases and 5 bases, with 10 bases remaining between them. The germline CDR1 and CDR2 sequences are SGHRS and YFSETQ. The CDR3 covers 13 residues. The CDR3 nucleotides are TGCGCCAGCAGCCTCAATCCGGATCAGCCCCAGCATTTT. The encoded protein is CASSLNPDQPQHF.

This clone was seen only a few times. The V gene is TRBV5-4, the J gene TRBJ2-3; TRBD1 might be the D (6 bases). CDR3 length: 15 amino acids. Trimming took off 4 bases at V and 0 bases at J, with 12 bases between the two ends. Germline lookup yields CDR1 SGHNT and CDR2 YYREEE (reference sequence). The CDR3 bases are TGTGCCAGCAGCCCTGACAGGCCCAGCACAGATACGCAGTATTTT. This sequence encodes CASSPDRPSTDTQYF.

The V call is TRBV7-2, the J call TRBJ2-5; D may be TRBD2 (5 bases). Trimming took off 5 bases at V and 2 bases at J, with 12 bases between the two ends. The germline V gene has CDR1 SGHTA and CDR2 FQGNSA. This CDR3 comprises 14 residues. The CDR3 DNA sequence: TGTGCCAGCAGCCCCAGGTCGGGGCAAGAGACCCAGTACTTC. This gives the protein CASSPRSGQETQYF.

CDR3 DNA: TGTGCCAGTAGTAGCCGGTATAGCAATCAGCCCCAGCATTTT. It translates to CASSSRYSNQPQHF. The rearrangement uses TRBV19 and TRBJ1-5; D call uncertain. Germline CDR1 LNHDA, CDR2 SQIVND (reference sequence). This CDR3 has 14 amino acids. V dropped 4 bases and J dropped 0 bases, with 7 bases sitting between them.

V gene TRBV6-1 combines with J gene TRBJ2-1; 16 bases are shared with TRBD2. The germline V gene has CDR1 MNHNS and CDR2 SASEGT. The junction had 7 bases not matched to a gene; V was cut back by 10 bases and J by 10 bases. The length of the CDR3 is 14 residues. Here the CDR3 reads CATMGLAGGGEQFF. CDR3 bases: TGTGCCACTATGGGACTAGCGGGGGGGGGAGAGCAGTTCTTC.

The CDR3 DNA reads as TGTGCCAGTAGCCCCTGGACTAGCGGCACCTACGAGCAGTACTTC. Protein sequence: CASSPWTSGTYEQYF. The V and J genes are TRBV19 and TRBJ2-7, with 10 bases that match TRBD2. Unmatched junction bases numbered 7, after V lost 6 bases and J lost 2 bases. This CDR3 region has 15 residues. Germline V gene data show CDR1 as LNHDA and CDR2 as SQIVND (reference sequence).

The chain employs TRBV27 and TRBJ1-5, with 9 bases fitting TRBD1. The CDR3 runs 16 residues. Germline V CDR1 and CDR2: MNHEY, SMNVEV (reference sequence). J was trimmed by 2 bases and V by 6 bases; bases with no gene match: 8. The CDR3 reads CASSKYRGQGNQPQHF. The CDR3 DNA sequence: TGTGCCAGCAGCAAGTACAGGGGGCAAGGCAATCAGCCCCAGCATTTT.

The chain employs TRBV10-2 and TRBJ2-3; 7 bases match TRBD1. Germline CDR1 and CDR2: WSHSY and SAAADI. The CDR3 extends over 16 amino acids. The trim removed 0 bases at V and 6 bases at J, leaving 9 bases unmatched. The CDR3 coding sequence is TGCGCCAGCAGTGAGTCGGTCAGGGGGAGTATGGATACGCAGTATTTT. Encoded protein: CASSESVRGSMDTQYF.

V is TRBV7-3 and J is TRBJ1-2, with 9 bases lining up with TRBD1. This CDR3 has 15 residues. Germline assignment: CDR1 SGHTA and CDR2 FQGTGA. Trimming removed 3 bases from V and 0 bases from J; junction bases left unmatched: 2. This CDR3 reads CASSLTGGANYGYTF. In DNA form, the CDR3 reads TGTGCCAGCAGCTTGACAGGGGGAGCTAACTATGGCTACACCTTC.

This clone was seen only a few times. The chain couples TRBV9 to TRBJ2-3, with 8 nucleotides matching TRBD1. Germline V CDR1 and CDR2: SGDLS, YYNGEE. J lost 2 bases, V lost 0 bases, and 5 bases had no gene match. CDR3 length: 16 amino acids. CDR3 loop: CASSVEGTGITDTQYF. The CDR3 bases are TGTGCCAGCAGCGTAGAGGGGACAGGTATCACAGATACGCAGTATTTT.

CDR3 DNA sequence: TGTGCCAGCAGCTCGACAGGGTTGGTTACTGAAGCTTTCTTT. It codes for CASSSTGLVTEAFF. The V and J genes are TRBV5-6 and TRBJ1-1, with 7 bases lining up with TRBD1. Per the germline V gene, CDR1 is SGHDT and CDR2 is YYEEEE. The CDR3 has 14 amino acids. The V and J ends lost 3 bases and 5 bases, in that order; junction bases with no gene match: 7.

The sample holds one count of this clone. The rearrangement links TRBV7-8 to TRBJ2-7; TRBD2 agrees at 10 bases. CDR1 is SGHVS and CDR2 is FQNEAQ in the germline V gene. This CDR3 contains 16 residues. The trim removed 5 bases at V and 2 bases at J, leaving 9 bases unmatched. CDR3: CASSPRLAGVPYEQYF. CDR3 coding DNA: TGTGCCAGCAGCCCGAGGCTAGCGGGGGTTCCCTACGAGCAGTACTTC. The variable domain in full, completed from reference TRBV7-8 and TRBJ2-7, reads GAGVSQSPRYKVAKRGQDVALRCDPISGHVSLFWYQQALGQGPEFLTYFQNEAQLDKSGLPSDRFFAERPEGSVSTLKIQRTQQEDSAVYLCASSPRLAGVPYEQYFGPGTRLTVT.

V and J are TRBV11-2 and TRBJ2-7; no definite D call. In germline, CDR1 is SGHAT, CDR2 FQNNGV. The CDR3 length is 15 residues. V lost 0 bases and J lost 2, with 11 bases in between. The CDR3 DNA reads as TGTGCCAGCAGCTTAGAGGCTCTCCCAGCCTACGAGCAGTACTTC. It is translated as CASSLEALPAYEQYF.

The V and J genes are TRBV5-5 and TRBJ1-2, with 7 bases fitting TRBD1. Germline V gene lookup returns CDR1 SGHKS and CDR2 YYEKEE (reference sequence). Losses at the gene ends were 5 bases for V and 2 bases for J; bases not matched to a gene: 9. The CDR3 covers 15 residues. The CDR3 protein is CASSVTGTANYGYTF. The CDR3 DNA is TGTGCCAGCAGTGTAACCGGGACAGCAAACTATGGCTACACCTTC.

The sample holds a few counts of this clone. The chain links TRBV2 to TRBJ2-4; TRBD2 is a possible D gene (5 bases). V was clipped by 1 base and J by 4 bases, with 11 bases between them. The CDR3 runs to 15 residues. CDR1 and CDR2 from the germline V gene are SNHLY and FYNNEI. The CDR3 nucleotides read TGTGCCAGCAGTGAAGTCCTAGCCCGTAAAAACATTCAGTACTTC. Translating gives CASSEVLARKNIQYF.

CDR3: CASCLTDGNQPQHF. As DNA, the CDR3 is TGTGCCAGCTGCTTAACAGACGGCAATCAGCCCCAGCATTTT. The J gene is TRBJ1-5, the V gene TRBV2; D ambiguous. V was clipped by 8 bases and J by 2 bases, with 13 bases between them. Germline CDR1 SNHLY, CDR2 FYNNEI. The CDR3 totals 14 residues. The full variable domain, rest sourced from reference TRBV2 and TRBJ1-5, is EPEVTQTPSHQVTQMGQEVILRCVPISNHLYFYWYRQILGQKVEFLVSFYNNEISEKSEIFDDQFSVERPDGSNFTLKIRSTKLEDSAMYFCASCLTDGNQPQHFGDGTRLSIL.

This chain joins TRBV27 and TRBJ2-1; D ambiguous. V lost 8 bases and J lost 1, with 3 bases in between. The CDR3 has 11 residues. Germline CDR1 reads MNHEY; CDR2 reads SMNVEV (reference sequence). DNA of the CDR3: TGTGCCAGCCGTTCCTACAATGAGCAGTTCTTC. This gives the protein CASRSYNEQFF.

This rearrangement joins TRBV7-2 to TRBJ2-3, with 10 nucleotides matching TRBD2. Trimming took 1 base from V and 5 from J; bases not matched to a gene: 12. Germline V gene data show CDR1 as SGHTA and CDR2 as FQGNSA. This CDR3 spans 18 amino acids. The CDR3 DNA sequence: TGTGCCAGCAGCTTAGGCCTTATAGCGGGGGGCGCGGGAGATACGCAGTATTTT. Translating gives CASSLGLIAGGAGDTQYF.

The V and J genes are TRBV10-3 and TRBJ2-7; D is perhaps TRBD2 (5 bases). The V gene lost 4 bases and the J gene lost 6 bases, with 7 bases spanning the gap. CDR1 and CDR2 (germline): ENHRY, SYGVKD. There are 11 residues in the CDR3. CDR3 loop: CAISAGSEQYF. The DNA for the CDR3 is TGTGCCATCAGTGCGGGATCCGAGCAGTACTTC.

The CDR3, as DNA: TGTGCCAGCAGTGAGACTAGCGGGGGGGCGGATGAGCAGTTCTTC. Translating gives CASSETSGGADEQFF. V usage is TRBV6-1 and J usage is TRBJ2-1; 14 bases align to TRBD2. Germline V CDR1 and CDR2: MNHNS, SASEGT. The V gene end was trimmed by 3 bases and the J gene end by 8 bases; junction bases not matched to a gene: 3. CDR3 size: 15 residues.

This chain connects TRBV6-5 to TRBJ1-1, with 11 bases fitting TRBD1. The CDR3 is made up of 15 amino acids. Germline values: CDR1 MNHEY, CDR2 SVGAGI. With 0 bases clipped from V and 7 bases from J, the junction kept 4 bases outside the gene matches. The chain's CDR3 is CASSYSGQGAFEAFF. The CDR3 coding sequence is TGTGCCAGCAGTTACTCCGGACAGGGGGCATTTGAAGCTTTCTTT.

A few counts support this clone. The chain recombines TRBV18 with TRBJ2-3; 9 nucleotides align to TRBD1. The CDR3 contains 14 residues. In germline, CDR1 is KGHSH, CDR2 LQKENI. Germline trimming cut 2 bases from V and 6 bases from J; bases unmatched to any gene: 3. The CDR3: CASSPGTGSDTQYF. The CDR3 DNA reads as TGTGCCAGCTCACCAGGGACAGGGTCCGATACGCAGTATTTT.

V and J are TRBV6-5 and TRBJ1-2; D remains unclear. Germline CDR1 is MNHEY and CDR2 is SVGAGI. The CDR3 runs 15 residues. V lost 2 bases and J 6 bases, leaving 16 bases between the germline ends. The CDR3 DNA reads TGTGCCAGCAGTTACGGAGAGGGTCAAATCCATGGCTACACCTTC. It yields the protein CASSYGEGQIHGYTF.

The V and J genes are TRBV14 and TRBJ1-6; 7 bases are a match to TRBD1. The CDR3 contains 15 residues. In germline, CDR1 is SGHDN, CDR2 FVKESK. The V segment lost 5 bases and the J segment 7 bases; nucleotides outside the gene matches: 8. The CDR3 nucleotides are TGTGCCAGCAGCGTCTGGGGACAGCAAAATTCACCCCTCCACTTT. It encodes CASSVWGQQNSPLHF.

This rearrangement joins TRBV18 to TRBJ1-1, with 10 bases that match TRBD1. The germline gives CDR1 KGHSH, CDR2 LQKENI. CDR3 length: 15 residues. Trimming took 2 bases from V and 7 from J; bases not matched to a gene: 7. DNA of the CDR3: TGTGCCAGCTCACCAAGCCGGGACAGGGGTGTTGAAGCTTTCTTT. Amino acid sequence: CASSPSRDRGVEAFF.

This rearrangement joins TRBV4-2 to TRBJ1-1; the match to TRBD1 covers 9 bases. The CDR3 contains 14 residues. Trimming at V came to 6 bases and at J to 5 bases, leaving 7 bases not matched to a gene. Germline V CDR1 and CDR2: LGHNA, YNFKEQ. CDR3 protein: CASSPDRGDTEAFF. The CDR3 coding sequence is TGTGCCAGCAGTCCGGACAGGGGTGATACTGAAGCTTTCTTT.

The genes are TRBV11-3 and TRBJ2-7; D unresolved. This CDR3 is 12 amino acids long. Germline CDR1 SGHNT, CDR2 YENEEA. The V end was cut by 1 base, the J end by 7 bases, with 8 bases between. The CDR3 is CASSLGQREQYF. CDR3 bases: TGTGCCAGCAGCTTAGGCCAGAGGGAGCAGTACTTC.

The rearrangement links TRBV6-1 to TRBJ1-2; TRBD1 agrees at 7 bases. V gave up 6 bases and J gave up 2 bases; unmatched junction bases: 6. This CDR3 has 14 residues. Germline CDR1 and CDR2: MNHNS and SASEGT. This CDR3 is CASSRDSLNYGYTF. CDR3 DNA: TGTGCCAGCAGCCGGGACAGCCTAAACTATGGCTACACCTTC.

This chain connects TRBV7-3 to TRBJ1-1; 7 nucleotides agree with TRBD1. The ends lost 5 bases at V and 7 bases at J; junction bases unmatched: 10. This CDR3 has 14 residues. Looked up from germline, CDR1 is SGHTA and CDR2 is FQGTGA. The CDR3: CASSPDPGQSEAFF. The DNA for the CDR3 is TGTGCCAGCAGCCCCGATCCGGGACAGAGTGAAGCTTTCTTT.